The T cell receptor beta chain under discussion was sequenced for a study of vaccination effects on CD4 cells after COVID-19. The study, taken as a whole, reports: A shortage of convalescent patients and an absence of early post-infection timepoints characterized the study.

TCRdb's table, derived via immunoSEQ multiplex PCR, lists solely in-frame clones and lacks some. The sample shows around 47,000 clones, 65% to 70% of them seen only once. A remark on this clone: Its target is not known.

CD4+ T cells specific for antigen were expanded with viral peptide pools by the ViraFEST assay before sequencing. It was after nine to eleven days of culture that CD4+ T cells were isolated. Confirmation by PCR established that the person had SARS-CoV-2 infection between March and December 2020. The CDR3 is made up of 11 amino acids. The germline V gene encodes CDR1 DFQATT and CDR2 SNEGSKA (reference sequence). Trimming left V 6 bases short and J 8 bases short, with 10 bases between. This chain connects TRBV20-1 to TRBJ1-4; D is undetermined. The sequence was collected from a human donor who had a prior SARS-CoV-2 infection. The sample consisted of CD4+ T cells from PBMCs cultured with a peptide pool, taken before COVID-19 vaccination. The CDR3 here is CSATGREKLFF. CDR3 in DNA: TGCAGTGCCACCGGGAGGGAAAAACTGTTTTTT.